The 26 T cell receptor beta chains in this list originate from one sample, sequenced in a study of cytomegalovirus exposure and HLA in healthy donors. With 60 Vbeta and 13 Jbeta primers, the PCR was carried out. Here immunoSEQ multiplex PCR was the method, and the copy in TCRdb shows in-frame clones only, minus some. This table has roughly 180,000 clones, around 80% appearing once. Material: PBMCs. These receptors all stem from a female donor in good health and CMV-seronegative.

The V gene is TRBV19, the J gene TRBJ1-5; D unresolved. The CDR3 loop spans 15 amino acids. Germline CDR1 reads LNHDA; CDR2 reads SQIVND (reference sequence). V shed 6 bases and J shed 5 bases, with 17 bases lying between them. This chain's CDR3 is CASSDAAGYYQPQHF. The CDR3 coding sequence is TGTGCCAGTAGCGATGCCGCCGGGTATTATCAGCCCCAGCATTTT.

The chain carries TRBV6-5 and TRBJ1-2; TRBD1 matches 8 bases. The V segment lost 0 bases and the J segment 8 bases; nucleotides outside the gene matches: 5. The CDR3 runs 14 residues. Germline V gene lookup returns CDR1 MNHEY and CDR2 SVGAGI. DNA of the CDR3: TGTGCCAGCAGTTACTCCAGGGGGCTAGTAGGCTACACCTTC. This encodes CASSYSRGLVGYTF.

The V call is TRBV2, the J call TRBJ1-1; 9 bases are a match to TRBD1. CDR1 and CDR2 (germline): SNHLY, FYNNEI. Germline trimming cut 8 bases from V and 4 bases from J; bases unmatched to any gene: 11. This CDR3 is built from 15 residues. CDR3 amino acids: CASVPDRGVGTEAFF. CDR3 DNA: TGTGCCAGCGTGCCGGACAGGGGAGTCGGCACTGAAGCTTTCTTT.

The chain links TRBV4-2 to TRBJ2-6, with a weak D call TRBD2 (7 bases). V was trimmed by 0 bases and J by 0 bases, leaving 12 bases between them. The CDR3 contains 18 residues. Per germline, CDR1 LGHNA and CDR2 YNFKEQ. CDR3 loop: CASSQERGGISGANVLTF. CDR3 DNA: TGTGCCAGCAGCCAAGAGAGGGGGGGAATCTCTGGGGCCAACGTCCTGACTTTC.

The V call is TRBV11-2, the J call TRBJ1-2; 7 positions agree with TRBD1. Germline lookup yields CDR1 SGHAT and CDR2 FQNNGV. The CDR3 has 14 amino acids. The junction had 8 bases not matched to a gene; V was cut back by 5 bases and J by 5 bases. The CDR3 region is CASSLGQARYGYTF. CDR3 sequence (DNA): TGTGCCAGCAGCCTAGGACAGGCCCGGTATGGCTACACCTTC.

The chain combines TRBV28 with TRBJ1-5; TRBD1 is a possible D gene (5 bases). The germline gives CDR1 MDHEN, CDR2 SYDVKM. Trimming pared 6 bases from V and 0 bases from J, leaving 12 bases between. This CDR3 is 15 amino acids long. For the CDR3, the DNA is TGTGCCAGCAGGCCGACAGTACCTAGCAATCAGCCCCAGCATTTT. It specifies CASRPTVPSNQPQHF.

This clone was counted between two and nine times. The chain employs TRBV21-1 and TRBJ2-5; the D call TRBD2 from the table was never checked on the DNA. TRBV21-1 is a pseudogene locus. The CDR3 contains 18 residues. The CDR3 coding sequence is TGTGCCAGCAGCGCCCGGACAGTTAGCGGGAGCCGCCGAGGGGCCCAGTACTTC. As protein: CASSARTVSGSRRGAQYF.

The chain links TRBV27 to TRBJ2-5, with a possible D match to TRBD1 (6 bases). The V gene lost 5 bases and the J gene lost 4 bases, with 11 bases spanning the gap. CDR3 length: 13 residues. Germline V gene sequence: CDR1 MNHEY, CDR2 SMNVEV (reference sequence). CDR3 nucleotides: TGTGCCAGCAGTACTGACAGGAGAGAGACCCAGTACTTC. It specifies CASSTDRRETQYF.

The chain has TRBV10-3 and TRBJ2-3, with TRBD2 identical over 7 bases. Germline CDR1 reads ENHRY; CDR2 reads SYGVKD. CDR3 length equals 14 residues. V dropped 5 bases and J dropped 2; count of bases not matched to a gene: 4. The CDR3 spells CAISIAGLTDTQYF. CDR3 bases: TGTGCCATCAGTATAGCGGGCCTCACAGATACGCAGTATTTT.

The rearrangement joins TRBV5-1 to TRBJ2-7; 8 bases fit TRBD2. This CDR3 has 15 amino acids. V was clipped by 4 bases and J by 3 bases; unmatched bases: 9. From germline, CDR1 is SGHRS and CDR2 YFSETQ. The CDR3 sequence: CASSNSGGAFYEQYF. Here the CDR3 DNA reads TGCGCCAGCAGCAACAGCGGGGGAGCCTTCTACGAGCAGTACTTC.

This sequence joins TRBV28 and TRBJ1-1, with TRBD1 identical over 7 bases. Germline CDR1 reads MDHEN; CDR2 reads SYDVKM. Losses at the gene ends were 6 bases for V and 1 base for J; bases not matched to a gene: 2. The CDR3 covers 13 residues. CDR3 nucleotide sequence: TGTGCCAGCAGGAGACAGGGGAACACTGAAGCTTTCTTT. Protein sequence: CASRRQGNTEAFF.

The chain couples TRBV14 to TRBJ2-3, with 9 bases identical to TRBD1. The CDR3 is made up of 15 amino acids. The V gene's germline CDR1 is SGHDN and CDR2 FVKESK. The V gene end was trimmed by 4 bases and the J gene end by 4 bases; junction bases not matched to a gene: 6. CDR3 protein: CASSRGQGRADTQYF. The CDR3, as DNA: TGTGCCAGCAGCCGCGGACAGGGGAGGGCAGATACGCAGTATTTT.

This chain uses TRBV19 with TRBJ1-1; D is perhaps TRBD1 (6 bases). The CDR3 runs 12 residues. Trimming shortened V by 5 bases and J by 7 bases, and 11 bases separated the two germline ends. Per the germline V gene, CDR1 is LNHDA and CDR2 is SQIVND (reference sequence). CDR3 loop: CASSPRGHEAFF. The CDR3 nucleotides are TGTGCCAGTAGTCCCAGGGGCCATGAAGCTTTCTTT.

This chain uses TRBV19 with TRBJ1-2; D is unclear. The length of the CDR3 is 15 residues. Trimming removed 5 bases from V and 4 bases from J, with 17 bases in between. Germline values: CDR1 LNHDA, CDR2 SQIVND (reference sequence). CDR3 sequence: CASSPPLWEIYGYTF. The CDR3 DNA reads TGTGCCAGTAGTCCTCCTCTTTGGGAGATCTATGGCTACACCTTC.

The chain uses TRBV7-9 and TRBJ1-1; D uncertain. CDR1 and CDR2 from the germline V gene are SEHNR and FQNEAQ (reference sequence). This CDR3 spans 15 amino acids. The ends were cut back, 3 bases at V and 2 bases at J, with 13 bases in the middle. This CDR3 is CASSFSSSANTEAFF. The CDR3, as DNA: TGTGCCAGCAGCTTTTCATCTAGTGCTAACACTGAAGCTTTCTTT.

This clone was counted between two and nine times. The CDR3 sequence is CAWSVSGSYQPQHF. In DNA form, the CDR3 reads TGTGCCTGGAGTGTATCAGGGTCCTATCAGCCCCAGCATTTT. The genes are TRBV30 and TRBJ1-5, with D perhaps matching TRBD1 (5 bases). V lost 0 bases and J lost 5, with 11 bases in between. This CDR3 has 14 amino acids. CDR1 is GTSNPN and CDR2 is SVGIG in the germline V gene (reference sequence).

V gene TRBV19 combines with J gene TRBJ1-1, with a possible D match to TRBD1 (5 bases). CDR3 length equals 16 residues. From germline, CDR1 is LNHDA and CDR2 SQIVND (reference sequence). V was trimmed by 1 base and J by 1 base, leaving 13 bases between them. CDR3 in DNA: TGTGCCAGTAGTATAGTGGGGGGAATGGGGAACACTGAAGCTTTCTTT. It is translated as CASSIVGGMGNTEAFF.

The table lists this clone with a few counts. This chain connects TRBV12-5 to TRBJ1-6, with TRBD1 identical over 9 bases. This CDR3 comprises 15 residues. CDR1 is LGHNT, CDR2 FRNRAP, per germline. The V segment lost 5 bases and the J segment 5 bases; nucleotides outside the gene matches: 4. This CDR3 is CASGQRQGDNSPLHF. CDR3 sequence (DNA): TGTGCTAGTGGTCAAAGACAGGGGGATAATTCACCCCTCCACTTT.

The V gene is TRBV6-1, the J gene TRBJ1-3; the D gene is possibly TRBD1 (6 bases). The CDR3 runs 16 residues. Germline CDR1 and CDR2: MNHNS and SASEGT. V shed 4 bases and J shed 0 bases, with 13 bases lying between them. CDR3 amino acids: CASSVSTGLSGNTIYF. As DNA, the CDR3 is TGTGCCAGCAGTGTTTCGACAGGTCTCTCTGGAAACACCATATATTTT.

The chain is built from TRBV9 and TRBJ2-7, with D possibly being TRBD1 (6 bases). The germline V gene has CDR1 SGDLS and CDR2 YYNGEE. The V gene lost 3 bases and the J gene lost 8 bases, with 9 bases spanning the gap. The CDR3 covers 11 residues. CDR3 nucleotide sequence: TGTGCCAGCAGCGGAACAGGGAAGCAGTACTTC. Translating it yields CASSGTGKQYF. Combining the CDR3 with reference TRBV9 and TRBJ2-7 gives the whole variable domain DSGVTQTPKHLITATGQRVTLRCSPRSGDLSVYWYQQSLDQGLQFLIQYYNGEERAKGNILERFSAQQFPDLHSELNLSSLELGDSALYFCASSGTGKQYFGPGTRLTVT.

V and J are TRBV27 and TRBJ1-2, with a possible D match to TRBD1 (5 bases). Trimming pared 8 bases from V and 8 bases from J, leaving 18 bases between. Germline V gene lookup returns CDR1 MNHEY and CDR2 SMNVEV (reference sequence). This CDR3 is built from 13 residues. This chain's CDR3 is CASRVGGGYGYTF. The CDR3 DNA is TGTGCCAGCCGTGTCGGCGGGGGTTACGGCTACACCTTC.

This rearrangement joins TRBV14 to TRBJ2-3; TRBD1 might be the D (5 bases). Trimming removed 3 bases at V and 3 bases at J, with 7 bases between. The CDR3 is made up of 13 amino acids. Looked up from germline, CDR1 is SGHDN and CDR2 is FVKESK. The CDR3 DNA reads TGTGCCAGCAGCCACCAGGGTACAGATACGCAGTATTTT. This translates into CASSHQGTDTQYF.

The J gene is TRBJ2-1, the V gene TRBV6-4; 10 bases line up with TRBD2. V trimming: 4 bases; J trimming: 8 bases; junction bases outside the gene matches: 11. This CDR3 has 16 amino acids. Germline values: CDR1 MRHNA, CDR2 SNTAGT. CDR3 amino acids: CASSVSGLASVDEQFF. CDR3 bases: TGTGCCAGCAGTGTGTCGGGACTAGCGTCGGTAGATGAGCAGTTCTTC.

V gene TRBV6-5 combines with J gene TRBJ2-1, with 10 positions matching TRBD2. This CDR3 has 12 residues. Germline V gene sequence: CDR1 MNHEY, CDR2 SVGAGI. V gave up 10 bases and J gave up 15 bases; unmatched junction bases: 12. The CDR3 is CATLGAGGPLFF. The CDR3 region has the DNA TGTGCCACGTTGGGAGCGGGAGGGCCGTTGTTCTTC.

The chain joins TRBV23-1 to TRBJ1-1; D is unclear. TRBV23-1 is an open reading frame, and its role is uncertain. Trimming pared 4 bases from V and 1 base from J, leaving 10 bases between. The CDR3 is made up of 14 amino acids. The CDR3 loop is CASSRPRRNTEAFF. In DNA form, the CDR3 reads TGCGCCAGCAGTCGCCCCCGGAGGAACACTGAAGCTTTCTTT.

This sequence joins TRBV7-2 and TRBJ2-3, with 9 bases lining up with TRBD1. The ends lost 4 bases at V and 8 bases at J; junction bases unmatched: 7. The CDR3 extends over 14 amino acids. Germline assignment: CDR1 SGHTA and CDR2 FQGNSA. The CDR3 region is CASSSRTGASTQYF. The CDR3, as DNA: TGTGCCAGCAGCTCCAGGACAGGGGCCTCTACGCAGTATTTT.